This passage covers 19 T cell receptor beta chains from one sample sequenced in a study of T cell repertoires in aging, cancer and after chemotherapy. Amplification of TCR beta used genomic DNA extracted from peripheral blood. Multiplex touch-down PCR with TRB-A/B primers amplified rearranged V-D-J TRB sequences. TCRdb processed the multiplex PCR reads anew with MiXCR; each CDR3 protein has one entry. The sample consists of about 1,400 distinct CDR3 sequences, roughly 50% of them appearing once. Sequencing was done on a sample of blood. Receptors originate from a human donor with a blood cancer.

By its share, this clonotype is medium-sized. The genes are TRBV28 and TRBJ1-2, with 8 positions matching TRBD1. CDR3 length: 14 residues. J gave up 8 bases and V 4 bases, and 9 bases lay outside the gene matches. Germline values: CDR1 MDHEN, CDR2 SYDVKM. The CDR3 coding sequence is TGTGCCAGCAGTTCATCAGGGGGCGCGGGAGGCTACACCTTC. This sequence encodes CASSSSGGAGGYTF.

By its share, this clonotype is medium-sized. The genes are TRBV7-2 and TRBJ2-3, with 11 bases fitting TRBD1. J was trimmed by 4 bases and V by 1 base; bases with no gene match: 4. The CDR3 is made up of 16 amino acids. Germline V gene sequence: CDR1 SGHTA, CDR2 FQGNSA. The CDR3 reads CASSLVGQGASDTQYF. CDR3 bases: TGTGCCAGCAGCTTAGTAGGACAGGGGGCTTCAGATACGCAGTATTTT.

This clonotype was seen a few times. The J gene is TRBJ2-3, the V gene TRBV5-8, with D uncertain. Looked up from germline, CDR1 is SGHTS and CDR2 is YDEGEE. The V and J ends lost 0 bases and 4 bases respectively, with 18 bases between them. The CDR3 extends over 17 amino acids. Written as DNA, the CDR3 is TGTGCCAGCAGCTTGGTTGAATACCCCTCCATCCCAGATACGCAGTATTTT. Protein product: CASSLVEYPSIPDTQYF.

In its sample, this clonotype is medium-sized (0.01 to 0.1%). DNA for the CDR3: TGTGCCAGCAGCCCCCGCACAGGGTTGAATTCACCCCTCCACTTT. Translating gives CASSPRTGLNSPLHF. This chain links TRBV7-2 with TRBJ1-6, with D perhaps TRBD1 (6 bases). V was cut by 5 bases and J by 7 bases, with 15 bases left in between. Germline CDR1 SGHTA, CDR2 FQGNSA. The length of the CDR3 is 15 residues.

The rearrangement uses TRBV28 and TRBJ2-7, with 9 bases aligning to TRBD1. CDR1 is MDHEN, CDR2 SYDVKM, per germline. V gave up 4 bases and J gave up 5 bases; unmatched junction bases: 12. This CDR3 region has 16 residues. CDR3 protein: CASSWTGTGGQDEQYF. As DNA, the CDR3 is TGTGCCAGCAGTTGGACGGGAACAGGGGGCCAAGACGAGCAGTACTTC. Based on the CDR3 plus reference TRBV28 and TRBJ2-7, the full variable domain is DVKVTQSSRYLVKRTGEKVFLECVQDMDHENMFWYRQDPGLGLRLIYFSYDVKMKEKGDIPEGYSVSREKKERFSLILESASTNQTSMYLCASSWTGTGGQDEQYFGPGTRLTVT.

This clonotype was seen only a few times. The chain uses TRBV7-2 and TRBJ2-4; no clear D. Germline lookup yields CDR1 SGHTA and CDR2 FQGNSA. V lost 3 bases, J lost 6 bases, and 9 bases lay in between. The CDR3 sequence is 13 residues long. In DNA, the CDR3 is TGTGCCAGCAGCTTGGACCCGATAAACATTCAGTACTTC. It encodes CASSLDPINIQYF.

By sample fraction, this clonotype is large. CDR3 DNA: TGTGCCAGGGGGTCGGGGACTAGCGGGGCCACCCACGAGCAGTACTTC. Translating it yields CARGSGTSGATHEQYF. V gene TRBV19 combines with J gene TRBJ2-7; 13 nucleotides align to TRBD2. Germline loops: CDR1 LNHDA, CDR2 SQIVND (reference sequence). The CDR3 has 16 residues. J gave up 5 bases and V 9 bases, and 13 bases lay outside the gene matches.

CDR3 residues: CASRLGAGNQPQHF. CDR3 nucleotides: TGTGCCAGTAGGCTCGGGGCAGGGAATCAGCCCCAGCATTTT. The chain employs TRBV19 and TRBJ1-5; possible D gene TRBD1, 5 bases. The germline CDR1 and CDR2 sequences are LNHDA and SQIVND (reference sequence). V lost 6 bases and J 4 bases, leaving 13 bases between the germline ends. The CDR3 spans 14 residues.

About this clonotype itself: Relative to the germline gene, one junction end is altered; a read error may explain this. This chain links TRBV24-1 with TRBJ2-5; TRBD2 agrees at 13 bases. Germline CDR1 and CDR2: KGHDR and SFDVKD. The CDR3 sequence is 15 residues long. CDR3 amino acids: CATGDPGLAGETQYF. Here the CDR3 DNA reads TGTGCCACCGGTGATCCGGGACTAGCGGGGGAGACCCAGTACTTC.

The chain combines TRBV6-5 with TRBJ2-3, with 8 bases lining up with TRBD2. In germline, CDR1 is MNHEY, CDR2 SVGAGI. The length of the CDR3 is 14 residues. Trimming took 8 bases from V and 6 from J; bases not matched to a gene: 10. The CDR3 bases are TGTGCCAGCGAAGGTAGCGGGGTGGGTGATACGCAGTATTTT. Translated: CASEGSGVGDTQYF.

The J gene is TRBJ2-3, the V gene TRBV6-5; 8 bases are shared with TRBD1. This CDR3 is 16 amino acids long. CDR1 is MNHEY and CDR2 is SVGAGI in the germline V gene. The V segment lost 6 bases and the J segment 5 bases; nucleotides outside the gene matches: 13. CDR3 region: CASSADLDRAKDTQYF. CDR3 bases: TGTGCCAGCAGCGCCGACCTGGACAGGGCGAAAGATACGCAGTATTTT.

The chain joins TRBV30 to TRBJ1-2; D gene unclear. CDR1 GTSNPN and CDR2 SVGIG come from the germline V gene (reference sequence). The CDR3 is 12 residues long. Between the trimmed V and J ends, which lost 1 base and 0 bases, there was a span of 3 bases. The CDR3, as DNA: TGTGCCTGGAGTGAGGCTAACTATGGCTACACCTTC. Translated, it gives CAWSEANYGYTF. The full variable domain, with the rest looked up from reference TRBV30 and TRBJ1-2, is SQTIHQWPATLVQPVGSPLSLECTVEGTSNPNLYWYRQAAGRGLQLLFYSVGIGQISSEVPQNLSASRPQDRQFILSSKKLLLSDSGFYLCAWSEANYGYTFGSGTRLTVV.

This clonotype is classed as medium-sized. The J gene is TRBJ1-2, the V gene TRBV20-1; the match to TRBD1 covers 10 bases. The V and J ends lost 0 bases and 3 bases, in that order; junction bases with no gene match: 4. CDR1 and CDR2 (germline): DFQATT, SNEGSKA (reference sequence). CDR3 length equals 15 residues. DNA of the CDR3: TGCAGTGCTAGAGATCGGGACAGGGGCCACTATGGCTACACCTTC. Encoded protein: CSARDRDRGHYGYTF.

The rearrangement links TRBV20-1 to TRBJ2-3, with D perhaps TRBD2 (6 bases). The V end lost 5 bases, the J end lost 4 bases, and 19 bases lay between the germline ends. Germline CDR1 reads DFQATT; CDR2 reads SNEGSKA (reference sequence). The CDR3 runs 15 residues. The chain's CDR3 is CSAPPLVGGPDTQYF. DNA for the CDR3: TGCAGTGCTCCCCCGTTAGTGGGAGGTCCAGATACGCAGTATTTT.

By share, this clonotype ranks as large. The chain uses TRBV6-6 and TRBJ1-5, with D possibly being TRBD1 (5 bases). Germline V gene lookup returns CDR1 MNHNY and CDR2 SVGAGI (reference sequence). The CDR3 has 14 amino acids. Trimming took off 7 bases at V and 5 bases at J, with 15 bases between the two ends. CDR3 residues: CASTLAGNDQPQHF. Written as DNA, the CDR3 is TGTGCCAGCACCCTCGCAGGGAACGATCAGCCCCAGCATTTT.

This clonotype ranks as medium-sized. The chain is built from TRBV13 and TRBJ2-4, with 8 bases fitting TRBD1. Germline CDR1 and CDR2: PRHDT and FYEKMQ (reference sequence). The CDR3 runs to 15 residues. V shed 0 bases and J 15 bases; nucleotides not matched to a gene: 13. The CDR3 DNA follows: TGTGCCAGCAGCTTAGGCGAGTACACCCGGACAGGGAGGTACTTC. Its protein product is CASSLGEYTRTGRYF.

The chain couples TRBV29-1 to TRBJ2-1; the match to TRBD2 covers 8 bases. V was clipped by 8 bases and J by 10 bases; unmatched bases: 13. This CDR3 contains 13 residues. Germline assignment: CDR1 SQVTM and CDR2 ANQGSEA. CDR3 sequence: CSSLTGGPMEQFF. CDR3 sequence (DNA): TGCAGCTCTCTAACGGGAGGGCCGATGGAGCAGTTCTTC.

This chain links TRBV27 with TRBJ2-2, with D unresolved. The CDR3 loop spans 14 amino acids. The germline V gene encodes CDR1 MNHEY and CDR2 SMNVEV (reference sequence). Trimming took off 4 bases at V and 6 bases at J, with 12 bases between the two ends. This chain's CDR3 is CASSSQPAAGELFF. The CDR3 nucleotides read TGTGCCAGCAGTTCACAGCCTGCCGCCGGGGAGCTGTTTTTT.

The V call is TRBV5-6, the J call TRBJ1-5; D is uncertain. Trimming took off 2 bases at V and 0 bases at J, with 12 bases between the two ends. Germline V CDR1 and CDR2: SGHDT, YYEEEE. The CDR3 totals 16 residues. Here the CDR3 DNA reads TGTGCCAGCAGCTTCACGGACGGGGTTAGCAATCAGCCCCAGCATTTT. Amino acids: CASSFTDGVSNQPQHF.